The entry that follows covers one T cell receptor (beta chain) sequence. The antigen is not known. The method was immunoSEQ multiplex PCR; TCRdb's version includes in-frame clones alone and lacks a portion of them. In the table there are approximately 21,000 clones, about 79% of which are singletons. The data stem from a study of OX40 agonist ivuxolimab in advanced cancers. Overall study: The patients' treatment was ivuxolimab, an agonistic anti-OX40 (CD134) antibody. Patients assigned to dose escalation were diagnosed with hepatocellular carcinoma, melanoma, renal cell or head and neck cancer. Study-level findings and limits: More expanded clones were found, on average, in CD8+ than in CD4+ T cells.

The CDR3 loop spans 15 amino acids. In germline, CDR1 is SNHLY, CDR2 FYNNEI. Trimming left V 3 bases short and J 6 bases short, with 15 bases between. V gene TRBV2 combines with J gene TRBJ2-1; TRBD2 is a possible D gene (7 bases). This receptor was obtained from an adult with an advanced solid tumor such as melanoma, head and neck, liver or kidney cancer. The input for sequencing was CD4+ or CD8+ T cells sorted from blood, taken in a trial of the OX40 agonist ivuxolimab. For the CDR3, the DNA is TGTGCCAGCAGTGAGCGGGGGCTCTTGGGCAATGAGCAGTTCTTC. It encodes CASSERGLLGNEQFF.